Listed below are T cell receptor beta chains from one sample, sequenced in a study of memory CD4+ T cells and cytomegalovirus serostatus. Clones were read by immunoSEQ multiplex PCR, and TCRdb kept only the in-frame ones, dropping some. The repertoire holds 50,000 or so clones, less than 85% seen once, with less than 0.95% in the top ten. Material: memory CD4+ T cells from blood. Receptors originate from an adult in good health and CMV-seronegative. CDR3s include the opening cysteine and the closing phenylalanine or tryptophan.

V: TRBV19
J: TRBJ1-4
CDR3: CASRTAEGALGKLFF

V: TRBV28
J: TRBJ2-1
CDR3: CASSILAGGSYNEQFF

V: TRBV5-4
J: TRBJ1-2
CDR3: CASSLQDRFYGYTF

V: TRBV18
J: TRBJ1-5
CDR3: CASSLFGTGVYSNQPQHF

V: TRBV5-1
J: TRBJ1-1
CDR3: CASSTGTGRTEAFF

V: TRBV6-1
J: TRBJ1-2
CDR3: CASSEYRQGNYGYTF

V: TRBV7-7
J: TRBJ2-2
CDR3: CASSLLAGGLTGELFF

V: TRBV2
J: TRBJ2-5
CDR3: CASSGGTGEETQYF

V: TRBV11-3
J: TRBJ1-5
CDR3: CASRTNRAKSNSNQPQHF

V: TRBV19
J: TRBJ2-3
CDR3: CASTPRGQGAMNTQYF

V: TRBV6-5
J: TRBJ2-7
CDR3: CASSPRTQGGEQYF

V: TRBV7-2
J: TRBJ2-1
CDR3: CASSLLGGAGQFF

V: TRBV9
J: TRBJ2-1
CDR3: CASSSGLGSGSTEQFF

V: TRBV7-9
J: TRBJ2-4
CDR3: CASSPDRMAYGNIQYF

V: TRBV12-5
J: TRBJ2-1
CDR3: CASGIAGGRALEQFF

V: TRBV10-3
J: TRBJ2-7
CDR3: CAINDAGKGSGEQYF